Each of the 26 T cell receptor beta chains below was sequenced from the same sample in a study of T cells in tuberculosis. Using immunoSEQ multiplex PCR, the repertoire was profiled, and TCRdb retains in-frame clones only, with some absent. There are more than 35,000 clones in the sample; roughly 96% occur only once, and around 7% lies in the top ten. Sequences were obtained from PBMCs. Receptor source: a donor aged 10-29 years with latent tuberculosis or without tuberculosis infection.

V and J are TRBV7-8 and TRBJ2-1, with 13 positions matching TRBD2. The V gene end was trimmed by 2 bases and the J gene end by 0 bases; junction bases not matched to a gene: 7. From germline, CDR1 is SGHVS and CDR2 FQNEAQ. The length of the CDR3 is 19 residues. DNA of the CDR3: TGTGCCAGCAGCTTAAGACTAGCGGGAGGACCCACCTCCTACAATGAGCAGTTCTTC. Translation: CASSLRLAGGPTSYNEQFF.

V gene TRBV27 combines with J gene TRBJ2-7, with D unclear. Trimming stripped 4 bases from V and 2 bases from J, with 9 bases between. The germline V gene has CDR1 MNHEY and CDR2 SMNVEV (reference sequence). CDR3 length equals 13 residues. The CDR3 nucleotides read TGTGCCAGCAGTTACGCCTCAGCCTACGAGCAGTACTTC. The encoded protein is CASSYASAYEQYF.

This clone was counted once. The chain carries TRBV18 and TRBJ1-5; D is uncertain. This CDR3 has 21 residues. CDR1 KGHSH and CDR2 LQKENI come from the germline V gene. Trimming shortened V by 0 bases and J by 5 bases, and 29 bases separated the two germline ends. The CDR3 is CASSPPRAGWSNGKEDQPQHF. CDR3 bases: TGTGCCAGCTCACCACCACGGGCCGGGTGGTCGAATGGAAAGGAGGATCAGCCCCAGCATTTT.

The chain links TRBV5-4 to TRBJ1-2, with 7 bases matching TRBD1. The ends lost 2 bases at V and 8 bases at J; junction bases unmatched: 9. CDR1 and CDR2 (germline): SGHNT, YYREEE (reference sequence). This CDR3 is 14 amino acids long. CDR3 residues: CASSFWTGRGGYTF. The DNA for the CDR3 is TGTGCCAGCAGCTTCTGGACAGGCCGGGGGGGCTACACCTTC.

The gene calls are TRBV5-5 and TRBJ2-1; TRBD1 matches 7 bases. The V gene's germline CDR1 is SGHKS and CDR2 YYEKEE (reference sequence). J was trimmed by 3 bases and V by 1 base; bases with no gene match: 10. This CDR3 contains 17 residues. The CDR3 spells CASSLIGVRDSYNEQFF. For the CDR3, the DNA is TGTGCCAGCAGCTTGATAGGCGTCCGGGACAGCTACAATGAGCAGTTCTTC.

This clone was recorded only once. Here the CDR3 DNA reads TGTGCCAGCAGTGAAGCGCCAGTTTACGGCTACACCTTC. Protein sequence: CASSEAPVYGYTF. The chain couples TRBV6-1 to TRBJ1-2; D not resolved. The CDR3 totals 13 residues. Trimming shortened V by 0 bases and J by 8 bases, and 10 bases separated the two germline ends. Germline assignment: CDR1 MNHNS and CDR2 SASEGT.

There are a few counts of this clone. This chain links TRBV5-4 with TRBJ2-3; D is perhaps TRBD1 (6 bases). The CDR3 runs 16 residues. V lost 2 bases, J lost 0 bases, and 13 bases lay in between. Per the germline V gene, CDR1 is SGHNT and CDR2 is YYREEE (reference sequence). For the CDR3, the DNA is TGTGCCAGCAGCTTAGTGGGGGCGCATAGCACAGATACGCAGTATTTT. Its translation is CASSLVGAHSTDTQYF.

The J gene is TRBJ1-2, the V gene TRBV2; TRBD1 matches 9 bases. Germline loops: CDR1 SNHLY, CDR2 FYNNEI. V trimming: 4 bases; J trimming: 4 bases; junction bases outside the gene matches: 4. The CDR3 is made up of 14 amino acids. The CDR3 DNA reads as TGTGCCAGCAGTGGACAGGGGGGGATCTATGGCTACACCTTC. Its translation is CASSGQGGIYGYTF.

The rearrangement joins TRBV11-2 to TRBJ2-1; 8 positions match TRBD2. Germline CDR1 SGHAT, CDR2 FQNNGV. Trimming cost V 2 bases and J 4 bases; bases outside gene matches: 7. The CDR3 length is 16 residues. The CDR3 DNA reads TGTGCCAGCAGCTTAACTTTAGCGGGATTTTACAATGAGCAGTTCTTC. Translated: CASSLTLAGFYNEQFF.

The chain has TRBV28 and TRBJ2-3, with 9 bases identical to TRBD2. The CDR3 sequence is 16 residues long. Germline V gene data show CDR1 as MDHEN and CDR2 as SYDVKM. Trimming took 4 bases from V and 0 from J; bases not matched to a gene: 5. CDR3 DNA sequence: TGTGCCAGCAGTTGGGGGACTAGCTCTAGCACAGATACGCAGTATTTT. It specifies CASSWGTSSSTDTQYF. Full variable domain (outside the CDR3, taken from reference TRBV28 and TRBJ2-3): DVKVTQSSRYLVKRTGEKVFLECVQDMDHENMFWYRQDPGLGLRLIYFSYDVKMKEKGDIPEGYSVSREKKERFSLILESASTNQTSMYLCASSWGTSSSTDTQYFGPGTRLTVL.

The V call is TRBV6-1, the J call TRBJ2-3; 11 nucleotides agree with TRBD2. Trimming took 4 bases from V and 8 from J; bases not matched to a gene: 8. This CDR3 has 15 amino acids. Germline assignment: CDR1 MNHNS and CDR2 SASEGT. Here the CDR3 reads CASSVVAGGPGTQYF. The CDR3 nucleotides read TGTGCCAGCAGTGTGGTAGCGGGAGGGCCGGGTACGCAGTATTTT.

The J gene is TRBJ2-7, the V gene TRBV9, with TRBD2 matching over 11 bases. This CDR3 is built from 14 residues. After removal of 2 bases from V and 4 bases from J, the junction contained 2 bases not matched to a gene. Germline V gives CDR1 SGDLS, CDR2 YYNGEE. The CDR3 spells CASSVGTSGYEQYF. CDR3 in DNA: TGTGCCAGCAGCGTTGGGACTAGCGGATACGAGCAGTACTTC.

This clone was found once. The J gene is TRBJ1-5, the V gene TRBV6-5; D possibly corresponds to TRBD1 (6 bases). Germline-derived CDR1 and CDR2 are MNHEY and SVGAGI. Trimming shortened V by 6 bases and J by 9 bases, and 15 bases separated the two germline ends. The CDR3 sequence is 13 residues long. The CDR3 DNA reads as TGTGCCAGCAGCAGGATACAGGGATCGCCCCAGCATTTT. Encoded protein: CASSRIQGSPQHF.

The count of this clone is one. The chain joins TRBV6-6 to TRBJ1-1; the D gene is possibly TRBD1 (5 bases). From germline, CDR1 is MNHNY and CDR2 SVGAGI (reference sequence). V was clipped by 4 bases and J by 4 bases, with 13 bases between them. The length of the CDR3 is 14 residues. The CDR3 spells CASSFAGFGTEAFF. CDR3 in DNA: TGTGCCAGCAGTTTCGCAGGGTTCGGCACTGAAGCTTTCTTT.

The chain carries TRBV2 and TRBJ1-5; D unclear. This CDR3 comprises 16 residues. The ends were cut back, 3 bases at V and 5 bases at J, with 17 bases in the middle. Germline-derived CDR1 and CDR2 are SNHLY and FYNNEI. The CDR3 DNA reads TGTGCCAGCAGTGATGGGTCCAGGCCCGGGGATCAGCCCCAGCATTTT. Residues: CASSDGSRPGDQPQHF. Full variable domain (rest looked up from reference TRBV2 and TRBJ1-5): EPEVTQTPSHQVTQMGQEVILRCVPISNHLYFYWYRQILGQKVEFLVSFYNNEISEKSEIFDDQFSVERPDGSNFTLKIRSTKLEDSAMYFCASSDGSRPGDQPQHFGDGTRLSIL.

The V gene is TRBV27, the J gene TRBJ2-2, with 9 bases matching TRBD2. V was pared by 2 bases and J by 5 bases, with 6 bases of the junction left unmatched. Germline CDR1 MNHEY, CDR2 SMNVEV (reference sequence). The CDR3 is made up of 16 amino acids. The CDR3 reads CASSLAGGQVTGELFF. The CDR3 nucleotides read TGTGCCAGCAGTTTAGCGGGGGGGCAGGTGACCGGGGAGCTGTTTTTT.

The chain couples TRBV7-3 to TRBJ1-1; perhaps TRBD1 as D (5 bases). The CDR3 runs 13 residues. Trimming removed 5 bases at V and 1 base at J, with 8 bases between. CDR1 and CDR2 from the germline V gene are SGHTA and FQGTGA. CDR3 coding DNA: TGTGCCAGCAGCCGACAGCAGAACACTGAAGCTTTCTTT. This codes for CASSRQQNTEAFF.

V gene TRBV25-1 combines with J gene TRBJ2-7; D is ambiguous. Per the germline V gene, CDR1 is MGHDK and CDR2 is SYGVNS. With 2 bases removed from V and 9 bases from J, the gap between germline ends came to 17 bases. CDR3 size: 14 residues. This CDR3 is CASSEVNGLRGQYF. The CDR3 DNA sequence: TGTGCCAGCAGTGAAGTGAACGGTCTACGAGGGCAGTACTTC.

This chain uses TRBV5-8 with TRBJ1-4; the match to TRBD1 covers 7 bases. Germline V gene sequence: CDR1 SGHTS, CDR2 YDEGEE. Trimming cost V 4 bases and J 5 bases; bases outside gene matches: 11. There are 16 residues in the CDR3. The CDR3 reads CASSPRDGTDNEKLFF. The CDR3 coding sequence is TGTGCCAGCAGCCCACGCGACGGGACAGACAATGAAAAACTGTTTTTT.

V is TRBV5-1 and J is TRBJ2-3; TRBD1 matches at 7 bases. The germline CDR1 and CDR2 sequences are SGHRS and YFSETQ. The length of the CDR3 is 15 residues. Trimming removed 3 bases from V and 0 bases from J; junction bases left unmatched: 4. Here the CDR3 DNA reads TGCGCCAGCAGCTCGGGACAGTTTAGCACAGATACGCAGTATTTT. It codes for CASSSGQFSTDTQYF.

The chain recombines TRBV7-8 with TRBJ2-7, with D maybe TRBD2 (5 bases). Germline CDR1 is SGHVS and CDR2 is FQNEAQ. The CDR3 is 16 amino acids. Between the trimmed V and J ends, which lost 3 bases and 3 bases, there was a span of 18 bases. The CDR3: CASSLSSVKVYYEQYF. The CDR3 DNA reads TGTGCCAGCAGCTTGAGTAGCGTGAAAGTTTACTACGAGCAGTACTTC.

The rearrangement joins TRBV7-2 to TRBJ2-1; 8 bases fit TRBD2. Germline values: CDR1 SGHTA, CDR2 FQGNSA. V lost 5 bases to trimming and J lost 4 bases; unmatched junction nucleotides: 4. The CDR3 sequence is 14 residues long. The CDR3 protein is CASSPGGTYNEQFF. CDR3 in DNA: TGTGCCAGCAGCCCGGGGGGGACATACAATGAGCAGTTCTTC.

The J gene is TRBJ2-1, the V gene TRBV29-1; 7 nucleotides align to TRBD2. V was clipped by 7 bases and J by 2 bases; unmatched bases: 11. CDR3 length: 15 residues. Germline V CDR1 and CDR2: SQVTM, ANQGSEA. CDR3 sequence reads: CSAGVGGGAYNEQFF. The CDR3 DNA reads as TGCAGCGCCGGTGTAGGCGGGGGAGCCTACAATGAGCAGTTCTTC.

The CDR3 spells CASNWGQGLTEAFF. Here the CDR3 DNA reads TGTGCCAGTAATTGGGGACAGGGATTAACTGAAGCTTTCTTT. This chain uses TRBV19 with TRBJ1-1; 9 bases line up with TRBD1. The CDR3 is made up of 14 amino acids. The germline V gene encodes CDR1 LNHDA and CDR2 SQIVND (reference sequence). V was clipped by 7 bases and J by 5 bases; unmatched bases: 8.

This clone was detected a few times. The J gene is TRBJ1-5, the V gene TRBV30, with D perhaps matching TRBD1 (6 bases). With 1 base removed from V and 5 bases from J, the gap between germline ends came to 9 bases. Germline V CDR1 and CDR2: GTSNPN, SVGIG (reference sequence). The CDR3 contains 13 residues. Here the CDR3 DNA reads TGTGCCTGGAGTGACAGGGTGGATCAGCCCCAGCATTTT. This encodes CAWSDRVDQPQHF.

This chain uses TRBV7-3 with TRBJ2-2; D is ambiguous. Trimming removed 4 bases at V and 6 bases at J, with 27 bases between. This CDR3 is built from 19 residues. Germline-derived CDR1 and CDR2 are SGHTA and FQGTGA. CDR3 region: CASSSHPADRLRGAGELFF. The CDR3, as DNA: TGTGCCAGCAGCTCCCACCCTGCCGACCGCCTTCGCGGAGCCGGGGAGCTGTTTTTT.